The 3 T cell receptor beta chains reported below all come from one sample, sequenced in a study of OX40 agonist ivuxolimab in advanced cancers. The method was immunoSEQ multiplex PCR; TCRdb's version includes in-frame clones alone and lacks a portion of them. The sample comprises around 15,000 clones, approximately 86% of which are singletons, and 3% to 4% rests with the top ten. The sequencing used CD4+ or CD8+ T cells sorted from blood, collected in a trial of the OX40 agonist ivuxolimab. The source is an adult with an advanced solid tumor such as melanoma, head and neck, liver or kidney cancer.

This chain uses TRBV7-2 with TRBJ2-2, with D maybe TRBD1 (6 bases). This CDR3 has 19 residues. Per the germline V gene, CDR1 is SGHTA and CDR2 is FQGNSA. Trimming stripped 1 base from V and 0 bases from J, with 18 bases between. As DNA, the CDR3 is TGTGCCAGCAGCTTAGTTCGCAGGGGCCGGTTCGCGAACACCGGGGAGCTGTTTTTT. Its translation: CASSLVRRGRFANTGELFF.

The gene calls are TRBV27 and TRBJ1-4; 10 nucleotides match TRBD1. The CDR3 is made up of 17 amino acids. CDR1 and CDR2 from the germline V gene are MNHEY and SMNVEV (reference sequence). V lost 5 bases to trimming and J lost 7 bases; unmatched junction nucleotides: 13. The CDR3 reads CASSPTGGLHLLEKLFF. The CDR3 nucleotides are TGTGCCAGCAGTCCGACAGGGGGCCTACACCTCCTTGAAAAACTGTTTTTT.

CDR3 amino acids: CASSWTGIGNSPLHF. The CDR3 region has the DNA TGTGCCAGCAGTTGGACAGGGATCGGAAATTCACCCCTCCACTTT. The chain combines TRBV27 with TRBJ1-6; 8 bases match TRBD1. The CDR3 runs 15 residues. Germline V gene sequence: CDR1 MNHEY, CDR2 SMNVEV (reference sequence). J was trimmed by 7 bases and V by 4 bases; bases with no gene match: 6.